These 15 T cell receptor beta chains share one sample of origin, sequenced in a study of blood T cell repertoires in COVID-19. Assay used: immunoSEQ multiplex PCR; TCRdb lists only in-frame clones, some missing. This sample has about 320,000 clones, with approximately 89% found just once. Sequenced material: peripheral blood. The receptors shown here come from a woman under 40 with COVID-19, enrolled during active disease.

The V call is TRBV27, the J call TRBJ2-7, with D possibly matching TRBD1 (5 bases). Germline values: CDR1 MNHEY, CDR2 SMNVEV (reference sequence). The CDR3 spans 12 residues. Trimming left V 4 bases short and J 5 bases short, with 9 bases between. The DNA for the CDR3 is TGTGCCAGCAGTTCTATCAGGGACGAGCAGTACGTC. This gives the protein CASSSIRDEQYV.

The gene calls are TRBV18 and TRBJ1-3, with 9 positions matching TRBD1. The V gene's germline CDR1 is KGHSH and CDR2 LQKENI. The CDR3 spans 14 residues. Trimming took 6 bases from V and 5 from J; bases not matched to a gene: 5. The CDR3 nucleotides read TGTGCCAGCTCCCCTGGACAGGGGCGAAACACCATATATTTT. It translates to CASSPGQGRNTIYF.

The CDR3 coding sequence is TGTGCCAGCAGCCGGCTCGGGCGGGGCGAGGAGCAGTACTTC. This codes for CASSRLGRGEEQYF. The gene calls are TRBV5-5 and TRBJ2-7, with D possibly TRBD2 on 6 matching bases. Germline lookup yields CDR1 SGHKS and CDR2 YYEKEE (reference sequence). This CDR3 is 14 amino acids long. With 4 bases removed from V and 7 bases from J, the gap between germline ends came to 18 bases. The full variable domain, rest sourced from reference TRBV5-5 and TRBJ2-7, is DAGVTQSPTHLIKTRGQQVTLRCSPISGHKSVSWYQQVLGQGPQFIFQYYEKEERGRGNFPDRFSARQFPNYSSELNVNALLLGDSALYLCASSRLGRGEEQYFGPGTRLTVT.

CDR3 nucleotides: TGTGCCAGCAGTTTATTTAGCGGGGGGGCCTCGGGCACCGGGGAGCTGTTTTTT. Its protein product is CASSLFSGGASGTGELFF. This chain links TRBV27 with TRBJ2-2, with TRBD2 matching 11 bases. Germline CDR1 is MNHEY and CDR2 is SMNVEV (reference sequence). The CDR3 spans 18 residues. V shed 1 base, J shed 4 bases, and the junction held 8 bases outside the gene matches.

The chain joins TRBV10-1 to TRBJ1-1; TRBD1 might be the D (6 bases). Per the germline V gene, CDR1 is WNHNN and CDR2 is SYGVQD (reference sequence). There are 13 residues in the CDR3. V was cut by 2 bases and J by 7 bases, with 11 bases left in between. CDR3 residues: CASSETTDSEAFF. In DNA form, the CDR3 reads TGCGCCAGCAGTGAGACAACGGACAGTGAAGCTTTCTTT.

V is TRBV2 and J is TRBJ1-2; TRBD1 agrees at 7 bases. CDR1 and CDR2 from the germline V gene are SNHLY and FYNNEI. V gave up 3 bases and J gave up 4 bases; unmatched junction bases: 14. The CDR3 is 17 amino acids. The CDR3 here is CASSDRGRRAFAYGYTF. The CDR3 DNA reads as TGTGCCAGCAGTGATAGGGGGCGCCGGGCCTTTGCCTATGGCTACACCTTC.

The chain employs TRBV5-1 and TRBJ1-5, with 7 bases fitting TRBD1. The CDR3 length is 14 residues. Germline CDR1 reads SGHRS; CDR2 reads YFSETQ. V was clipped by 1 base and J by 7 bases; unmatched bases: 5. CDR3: CASSLTTGTQPQHF. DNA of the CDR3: TGCGCCAGCAGCTTGACGACAGGGACACAGCCCCAGCATTTT.

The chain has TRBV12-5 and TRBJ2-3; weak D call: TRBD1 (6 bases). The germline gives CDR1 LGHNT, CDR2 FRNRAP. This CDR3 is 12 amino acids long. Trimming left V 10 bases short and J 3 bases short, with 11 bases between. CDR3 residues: CATQGGTDTQYF. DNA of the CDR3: TGTGCTACCCAAGGGGGAACAGATACGCAGTATTTT.

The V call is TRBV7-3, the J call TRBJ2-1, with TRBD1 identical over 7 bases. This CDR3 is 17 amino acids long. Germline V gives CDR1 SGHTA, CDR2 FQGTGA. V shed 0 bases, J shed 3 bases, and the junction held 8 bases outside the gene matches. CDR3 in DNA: TGTGCCAGCAGCTTAACGTTTGTGGCAGGGGGCTACAATGAGCAGTTCTTC. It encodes CASSLTFVAGGYNEQFF. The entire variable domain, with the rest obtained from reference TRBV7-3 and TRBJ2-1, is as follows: GAGVSQTPSNKVTEKGKYVELRCDPISGHTALYWYRQSLGQGPEFLIYFQGTGAADDSGLPNDRFFAVRPEGSVSTLKIQRTERGDSAVYLCASSLTFVAGGYNEQFFGPGTRLTVL.

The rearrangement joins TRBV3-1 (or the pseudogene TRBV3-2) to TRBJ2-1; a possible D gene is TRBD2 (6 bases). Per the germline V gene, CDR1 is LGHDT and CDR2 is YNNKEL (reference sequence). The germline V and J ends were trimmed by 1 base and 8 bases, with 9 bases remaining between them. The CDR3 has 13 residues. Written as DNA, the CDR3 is TGTGCCAGCAGCCAAGGTCCGGGAGATGAGCAGTTCTTC. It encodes CASSQGPGDEQFF.

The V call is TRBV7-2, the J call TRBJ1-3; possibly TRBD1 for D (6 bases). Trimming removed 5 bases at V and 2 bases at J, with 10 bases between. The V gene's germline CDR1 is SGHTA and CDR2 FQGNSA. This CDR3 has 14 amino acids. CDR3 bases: TGTGCCAGCAGCATCCGGACAGCTGGAAACACCATATATTTT. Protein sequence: CASSIRTAGNTIYF. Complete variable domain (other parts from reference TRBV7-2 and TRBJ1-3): GAGVSQSPSNKVTEKGKDVELRCDPISGHTALYWYRQSLGQGLEFLIYFQGNSAPDKSGLPSDRFSAERTGGSVSTLTIQRTQQEDSAVYLCASSIRTAGNTIYFGEGSWLTVV.

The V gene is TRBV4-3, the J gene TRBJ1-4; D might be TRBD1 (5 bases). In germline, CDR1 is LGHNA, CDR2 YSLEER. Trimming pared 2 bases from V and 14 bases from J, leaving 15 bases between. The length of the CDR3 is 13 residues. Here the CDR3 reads CASSQYKEGRLFF. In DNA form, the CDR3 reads TGCGCCAGCAGCCAATATAAGGAGGGACGGCTGTTTTTT.

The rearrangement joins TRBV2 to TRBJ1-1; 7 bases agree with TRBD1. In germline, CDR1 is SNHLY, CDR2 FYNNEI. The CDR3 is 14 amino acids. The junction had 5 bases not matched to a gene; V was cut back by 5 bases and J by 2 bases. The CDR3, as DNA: TGTGCCAGCAGTCGACAGGGCCCCAACACTGAAGCTTTCTTT. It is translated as CASSRQGPNTEAFF.

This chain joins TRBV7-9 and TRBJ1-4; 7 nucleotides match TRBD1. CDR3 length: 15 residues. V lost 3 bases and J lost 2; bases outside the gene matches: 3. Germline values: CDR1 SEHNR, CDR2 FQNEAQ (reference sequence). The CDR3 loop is CASSFTGQTNEKLFF. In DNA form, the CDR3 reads TGTGCCAGCAGCTTCACGGGACAGACTAATGAAAAACTGTTTTTT.

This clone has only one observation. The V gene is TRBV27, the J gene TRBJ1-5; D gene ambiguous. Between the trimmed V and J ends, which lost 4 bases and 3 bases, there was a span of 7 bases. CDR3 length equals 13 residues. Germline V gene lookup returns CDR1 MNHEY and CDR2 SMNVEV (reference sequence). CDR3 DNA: TGTGCCAGCAGTTACGGGTTCAATCAGCCCCAGCATTTT. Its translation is CASSYGFNQPQHF.